These 5 T cell receptor beta chains came from one sample sequenced in a study of early T cells in non-severe SARS-CoV-2 infection. TCRdb reprocessed the 5' RACE reads via MiXCR and lists one record per CDR3 protein. The data contain about 33,000 distinct CDR3 sequences, 5% of them seen just once; the ten biggest clones take up about 14%. Sequencing was performed on whole blood. The receptors shown here come from an adult who was a healthcare worker with PCR-confirmed SARS-CoV-2 infection or an uninfected control (not recorded which).

This clonotype was counted only a few times. The V and J genes are TRBV9 and TRBJ2-1; TRBD2 might be the D (7 bases). The CDR3 is made up of 15 amino acids. V was clipped by 4 bases and J by 2 bases, with 13 bases between them. The germline V gene has CDR1 SGDLS and CDR2 YYNGEE. The CDR3 loop is CASSPRGTTYNEQFF. As DNA, the CDR3 is TGTGCCAGCAGCCCAAGGGGGACTACCTACAATGAGCAGTTCTTC.

There are many counts of this clonotype. This chain uses TRBV19 with TRBJ2-2; D not certain. Trimming removed 3 bases at V and 0 bases at J, with 5 bases between. The germline V gene has CDR1 LNHDA and CDR2 SQIVND (reference sequence). This CDR3 spans 14 amino acids. In DNA, the CDR3 is TGTGCCAGTAGTATCCAGGCGAACACCGGGGAGCTGTTTTTT. This sequence encodes CASSIQANTGELFF.

This clonotype was counted at least ten times. The V call is TRBV12-3 or TRBV12-4, the J call TRBJ2-3; 11 bases fit TRBD1. This CDR3 has 16 amino acids. The V segment lost 5 bases and the J segment 6 bases; nucleotides outside the gene matches: 10. The CDR3: CASSPLTGTGGDTQYF. CDR3 sequence (DNA): TGTGCCAGCAGTCCACTCACCGGGACAGGGGGGGATACGCAGTATTTT.

This clonotype was found many times. This chain uses TRBV28 with TRBJ2-1, with 13 bases lining up with TRBD2. Trimming cost V 5 bases and J 7 bases; bases outside gene matches: 17. The CDR3 is 19 residues long. Germline lookup yields CDR1 MDHEN and CDR2 SYDVKM. Here the CDR3 reads CASSTPGTSGEPIWNEQFF. The DNA of the CDR3 is TGTGCCAGCAGTACACCCGGGACTAGCGGGGAGCCCATTTGGAATGAGCAGTTCTTC.

This clonotype was detected many times. This sequence joins TRBV6-5 and TRBJ1-2, with 7 nucleotides matching TRBD1. Per germline, CDR1 MNHEY and CDR2 SVGAGI. The CDR3 sequence is 13 residues long. The V segment lost 8 bases and the J segment 6 bases; nucleotides outside the gene matches: 9. The CDR3: CASGAGQTHGYTF. Written as DNA, the CDR3 is TGTGCCAGCGGGGCGGGACAGACGCATGGCTACACCTTC.